Following are 8 T cell receptor beta chains from one sample sequenced in a study of identifying expanded T cells in peripheral blood. Data came from immunoSEQ multiplex PCR; TCRdb stores just in-frame clones and leaves some out. The sample shows more than 50,000 clones, over 80% of them seen only once. Source material: blood. The receptors here all came from a person between 18 and 75 years old in good health.

V and J are TRBV6-4 and TRBJ1-5, with TRBD1 matching over 8 bases. Germline CDR1 reads MRHNA; CDR2 reads SNTAGT. The CDR3 loop spans 15 amino acids. V dropped 4 bases and J dropped 4; count of bases not matched to a gene: 6. CDR3 amino acids: CASSGGQGANQPQHF. CDR3 in DNA: TGTGCCAGCAGTGGAGGACAGGGCGCGAATCAGCCCCAGCATTTT.

The chain joins TRBV18 to TRBJ2-5, with D hard to call. The CDR3 has 12 residues. Looked up from germline, CDR1 is KGHSH and CDR2 is LQKENI. With 5 bases removed from V and 2 bases from J, the gap between germline ends came to 6 bases. The CDR3 coding sequence is TGTGCCAGCTCAACCCTTCAAGAGACCCAGTACTTC. Protein sequence: CASSTLQETQYF.

The V gene is TRBV19, the J gene TRBJ1-2; D unresolved. Germline-derived CDR1 and CDR2 are LNHDA and SQIVND (reference sequence). The CDR3 runs to 14 residues. V was shortened by 2 bases and J by 12 bases, with 19 bases between the two germline ends. This CDR3 reads CASSITFGHKVDTF. The CDR3 DNA reads as TGTGCCAGTAGTATAACTTTCGGCCATAAGGTTGACACCTTC.

This chain joins TRBV5-6 and TRBJ1-4; TRBD1 matches at 7 bases. The germline gives CDR1 SGHDT, CDR2 YYEEEE. The CDR3 consists of 15 residues. With 3 bases clipped from V and 8 bases from J, the junction kept 10 bases outside the gene matches. CDR3 loop: CASSWGDSAGEKLFF. The CDR3 region has the DNA TGTGCCAGCAGCTGGGGGGACAGTGCTGGGGAAAAACTGTTTTTT.

V usage is TRBV6-5 and J usage is TRBJ1-2; D gene ambiguous. This CDR3 has 12 residues. V was shortened by 8 bases and J by 7 bases, with 14 bases between the two germline ends. CDR1 is MNHEY, CDR2 SVGAGI, per germline. The CDR3 DNA follows: TGTGCCAGCCGCACTCCCCGAATTGGCTACACCTTC. Encoded protein: CASRTPRIGYTF.

The rearrangement uses TRBV29-1 and TRBJ2-7, with 12 bases that match TRBD1. V trimming: 4 bases; J trimming: 7 bases; junction bases outside the gene matches: 5. The CDR3 loop spans 13 amino acids. Germline CDR1 SQVTM, CDR2 ANQGSEA. This chain's CDR3 is CSVGDRGRGEQYF. The CDR3 DNA sequence: TGCAGCGTTGGGGACAGGGGGCGCGGGGAGCAGTACTTC.

This clone was detected only once. V is TRBV7-2 and J is TRBJ2-1; TRBD2 agrees at 9 bases. Trimming removed 6 bases from V and 2 bases from J; junction bases left unmatched: 5. CDR3 length equals 15 residues. Germline-derived CDR1 and CDR2 are SGHTA and FQGNSA. CDR3 loop: CASSHSGGPYNEQFF. CDR3 sequence (DNA): TGTGCCAGCAGTCATAGCGGGGGACCCTACAATGAGCAGTTCTTC.

The chain links TRBV5-6 to TRBJ2-5; 12 bases are shared with TRBD2. J gave up 0 bases and V 4 bases, and 7 bases lay outside the gene matches. The CDR3 loop spans 17 amino acids. Germline loops: CDR1 SGHDT, CDR2 YYEEEE. In DNA, the CDR3 is TGTGCCAGCAGCCTAGCCGGACTAGCGGGGTACCAAGAGACCCAGTACTTC. It codes for CASSLAGLAGYQETQYF.